The 3 T cell receptor beta chains reported below all come from one sample, sequenced in a study of blood T cells in healthy people across ages. Then a second PCR, running roughly 6 to 12 cycles, was carried out with a sample-barcoded 5' primer and a J-beta primer mix. TCRdb re-called the 5' RACE reads through MiXCR, storing one row per CDR3 protein. The repertoire holds over 1,300,000 distinct CDR3 sequences, with around 59% as singletons. The specimen sequenced was blood. The receptors here all came from a man aged 18 to 35 in good health.

This clonotype occurred a few times. V is TRBV4-3 and J is TRBJ2-5, with 7 positions matching TRBD1. The DNA end is more similar to TRBJ2-7, so the J call may be wrong. There are 14 residues in the CDR3. Germline V gene sequence: CDR1 LGHNA, CDR2 YSLEER. The CDR3: CASSQDWGQSEQYF. The CDR3 nucleotides are TGCGCCAGCAGCCAAGATTGGGGACAGTCCGAGCAGTACTTC.

This clonotype was observed once. The chain has TRBV12-3 or TRBV12-4 and TRBJ1-2; maybe TRBD1 (5 bases). The CDR3 extends over 14 amino acids. The V end lost 5 bases, the J end lost 10 bases, and 20 bases lay between the germline ends. In nucleotides, the CDR3 is TGTGCCAGCAGTCTGGGGGAGGGAGCGGGGGACTACACCTTC. Translating it yields CASSLGEGAGDYTF.

The chain couples TRBV10-3 to TRBJ2-7; the match to TRBD1 covers 8 bases. Germline CDR1 reads ENHRY; CDR2 reads SYGVKD. The CDR3 has 14 amino acids. Trimming cost V 10 bases and J 5 bases; bases outside gene matches: 13. The CDR3 DNA reads TGTGCCACCTTCACCGACAGGGGCGGAGACGAGCAGTACTTC. As protein: CATFTDRGGDEQYF.